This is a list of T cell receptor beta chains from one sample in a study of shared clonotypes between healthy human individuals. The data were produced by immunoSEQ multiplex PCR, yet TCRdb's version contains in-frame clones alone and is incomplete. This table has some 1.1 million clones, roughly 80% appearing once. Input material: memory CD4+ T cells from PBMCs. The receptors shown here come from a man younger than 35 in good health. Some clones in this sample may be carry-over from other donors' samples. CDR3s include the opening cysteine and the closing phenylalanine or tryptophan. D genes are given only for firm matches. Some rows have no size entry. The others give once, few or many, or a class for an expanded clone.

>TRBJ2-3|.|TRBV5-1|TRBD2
TGCGCCAGCAGCCCGGGACTAGCGGTGAGCACAGATACGCAGTATTTT
CASSPGLAVSTDTQYF
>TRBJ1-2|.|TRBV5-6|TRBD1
TGTGCCAGCAGCTTCGGACAGGACAACTATGGCTACACCTTC
CASSFGQDNYGYTF
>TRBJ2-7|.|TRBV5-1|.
TGCGCCAGCAGCTTGGGAGGCGGGACCCCCGGCGAGCAGTACTTC
CASSLGGGTPGEQYF
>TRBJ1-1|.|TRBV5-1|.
TGCGCCAGCAGCCAGGGGTTTACCACTGAAGCTTTCTTT
CASSQGFTTEAFF
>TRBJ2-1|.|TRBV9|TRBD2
TGTGCCAGCAGCGTTAGCGGGAATGAGCAGTTCTTC
CASSVSGNEQFF
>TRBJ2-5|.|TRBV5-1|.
TGCGCCAGCAATTCAGCGGGCGCACAAGAGACCCAGTACTTC
CASNSAGAQETQYF
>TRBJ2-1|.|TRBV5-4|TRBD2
TGTGCCAGCAGCTTGGCGGGGGGGAGCCTTAAGCATGAGCAGTTCTTC
CASSLAGGSLKHEQFF
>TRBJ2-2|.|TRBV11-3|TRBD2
TGTGCCAGCAGCTTAGACTGGACTAGCGGGAGCAGGGAGCGGGAGCTGTTTTTT
CASSLDWTSGSRERELFF
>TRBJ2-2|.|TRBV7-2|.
TGTGCCAGCAGCCCCTTTGGGGCAGCTAACACCGGGGAGCTGTTTTTT
CASSPFGAANTGELFF
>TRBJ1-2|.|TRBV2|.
TGTGCCAGCAGGGATTTCGTGGATGCTTGCACCTTC
CASRDFVDACTF
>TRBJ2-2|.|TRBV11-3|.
TGTGCCAGCAGCCCAAGAACCGGGGAGCTGTTTTTT
CASSPRTGELFF
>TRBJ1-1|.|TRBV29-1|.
TGCAGCGCAGAGAACACTGAAGCTTTCTTT
CSAENTEAFF
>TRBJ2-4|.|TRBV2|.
TGTGCCAGCACCCCGGCCGGGACCCTTCAGTACTTC
CASTPAGTLQYF
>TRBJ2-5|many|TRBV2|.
TGTGCCAGCAAGGAGGGTGGGGAGACCCAGTACTTC
CASKEGGETQYF
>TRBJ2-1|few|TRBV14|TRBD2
TGTGCCAGCAGCCCCGGACTAGCGGGAGGCCGTTACAATGAGCAGTTCTTC
CASSPGLAGGRYNEQFF